These 10 T cell receptor beta chains share one sample of origin, sequenced in a study of blood T cell repertoires in COVID-19 (TCRdb year 2020). The method behind the library was the immunoSEQ multiplex PCR assay. The table was pulled from immuneACCESS by TCRdb, which kept in-frame rearrangements only. Such tables lose some clones; where checked, under half of the loss comes from unresolved V genes, and the rest has no known cause. For this sample the table gives 130,000 or so clones, of which around 85% were detected only once. The top ten hold approximately 4.3% of the sample. What was sequenced was peripheral blood. The receptors were gathered from a human donor in a cohort sampled during active COVID-19.

This clone has just a few counts. The chain combines TRBV7-2 with TRBJ2-3, with D possibly TRBD1 on 5 matching bases. Deletions cut 11 bases from V and 0 bases from J, with 12 bases between. The germline V gene encodes CDR1 SGHTA and CDR2 FQGNSA. This CDR3 contains 13 residues. The CDR3 bases are TGTGCCTGCAATCAGGGCAGCACAGATACGCAGTATTTT. Translation: CACNQGSTDTQYF.

The chain joins TRBV27 to TRBJ2-3, with 11 nucleotides matching TRBD2. The CDR3 has 13 residues. The germline V gene encodes CDR1 MNHEY and CDR2 SMNVEV (reference sequence). V was pared by 7 bases and J by 12 bases, with 9 bases of the junction left unmatched. The CDR3 bases are TGTGCCAGCACTACTAGCGGGGGTAACCTCCAGTATTTT. It encodes CASTTSGGNLQYF.

A few counts support this clone. This chain links TRBV6-5 with TRBJ1-1; 8 bases agree with TRBD1. The germline V gene encodes CDR1 MNHEY and CDR2 SVGAGI. Unmatched junction bases numbered 5, after V lost 2 bases and J lost 6 bases. CDR3 length: 14 amino acids. This chain's CDR3 is CASSYQGARAEAFF. CDR3 nucleotide sequence: TGTGCCAGCAGTTACCAGGGGGCCAGGGCTGAAGCTTTCTTT.

This clone was observed once. This chain links TRBV7-2 with TRBJ2-7; TRBD2 aligns across 7 bases. The CDR3 is 15 amino acids. J was trimmed by 6 bases and V by 5 bases; bases with no gene match: 13. Per the germline V gene, CDR1 is SGHTA and CDR2 is FQGNSA. CDR3 loop: CASSPRLAPRREQYF. The CDR3 DNA reads as TGTGCCAGCAGCCCCCGACTAGCTCCCCGCCGCGAGCAGTACTTC.

This chain joins TRBV5-4 and TRBJ1-2, with TRBD1 as a possible D gene (5 bases). Germline CDR1 and CDR2: SGHNT and YYREEE (reference sequence). The CDR3 consists of 16 residues. V was cut by 3 bases and J by 6 bases, with 21 bases left in between. CDR3 in amino acids: CASSSGSDGGGNGYTF. CDR3 sequence (DNA): TGTGCCAGCAGCTCGGGGTCGGATGGGGGAGGGAATGGCTACACCTTC. Full variable domain (rest looked up from reference TRBV5-4 and TRBJ1-2): ETGVTQSPTHLIKTRGQQVTLRCSSQSGHNTVSWYQQALGQGPQFIFQYYREEENGRGNFPPRFSGLQFPNYSSELNVNALELDDSALYLCASSSGSDGGGNGYTFGSGTRLTVV.

This clone is a singleton in its sample. The chain employs TRBV6-1 and TRBJ2-5; unclear D gene. Germline-derived CDR1 and CDR2 are MNHNS and SASEGT. The CDR3 runs 15 residues. V was cut by 3 bases and J by 5 bases, with 16 bases left in between. The CDR3 loop is CASSETFGVVETQYF. The CDR3 bases are TGTGCCAGCAGTGAGACCTTTGGAGTGGTGGAGACCCAGTACTTC.

The chain recombines TRBV27 with TRBJ2-7; 9 bases are shared with TRBD2. The CDR3 has 15 residues. After removal of 6 bases from V and 6 bases from J, the junction contained 12 bases not matched to a gene. The germline gives CDR1 MNHEY, CDR2 SMNVEV (reference sequence). The CDR3 region is CASSPLAGSFGEQYV. The CDR3 DNA follows: TGTGCCAGCAGCCCCCTAGCGGGGTCCTTCGGCGAGCAGTACGTC.

The V and J genes are TRBV5-4 and TRBJ2-2, with D tentatively TRBD2 (6 bases). The germline V gene has CDR1 SGHNT and CDR2 YYREEE (reference sequence). The CDR3 covers 16 residues. V dropped 0 bases and J dropped 1 base, with 10 bases sitting between them. The CDR3 is CASSLGLAKNTGELFF. Here the CDR3 DNA reads TGTGCCAGCAGCTTGGGGCTAGCGAAGAACACCGGGGAGCTGTTTTTT. The full variable domain, with the rest looked up from reference TRBV5-4 and TRBJ2-2, is ETGVTQSPTHLIKTRGQQVTLRCSSQSGHNTVSWYQQALGQGPQFIFQYYREEENGRGNFPPRFSGLQFPNYSSELNVNALELDDSALYLCASSLGLAKNTGELFFGEGSRLTVL.

The chain carries TRBV18 and TRBJ1-4, with D hard to call. The CDR3 has 15 residues. V was clipped by 4 bases and J by 7 bases, with 16 bases between them. Germline-derived CDR1 and CDR2 are KGHSH and LQKENI. CDR3 coding DNA: TGTGCCAGCTCACGCCGGGATGCGGTCGGTGAAAAACTGTTTTTT. Translating gives CASSRRDAVGEKLFF.

The J gene is TRBJ2-7, the V gene TRBV6-5, with a weak D call TRBD1 (5 bases). The V gene lost 5 bases and the J gene lost 3 bases, with 8 bases spanning the gap. The CDR3 is made up of 12 amino acids. The germline V gene encodes CDR1 MNHEY and CDR2 SVGAGI. CDR3 loop: CASSLGDYEQYF. The CDR3 DNA reads as TGTGCCAGCAGTCTAGGGGACTACGAGCAGTACTTC.